Below, 9 T cell receptor beta chains from the same sample are listed, as sequenced in a study of cytotoxic CD8 clonotypes in ibrutinib-treated CLL. Clones were sequenced by immunoSEQ multiplex PCR, and TCRdb holds only the in-frame ones, with some missing. The table includes about 140,000 clones, roughly 80% detected once. Source: PBMCs, taken after 12 months of ibrutinib treatment. These receptors were taken from a human donor with chronic lymphocytic leukemia.

V gene TRBV5-1 combines with J gene TRBJ1-6; maybe TRBD1 (6 bases). The germline CDR1 and CDR2 sequences are SGHRS and YFSETQ. CDR3 length equals 16 residues. The V gene lost 4 bases and the J gene lost 6 bases, with 17 bases spanning the gap. The CDR3 sequence is CASSLASQGSNSPLHF. As DNA, the CDR3 is TGCGCCAGCAGCCTGGCATCTCAGGGGAGTAATTCACCCCTCCACTTT.

The V gene is TRBV5-4, the J gene TRBJ2-2, with 8 positions matching TRBD1. CDR3 length: 17 residues. J gave up 3 bases and V 4 bases, and 11 bases lay outside the gene matches. The germline CDR1 and CDR2 sequences are SGHNT and YYREEE (reference sequence). CDR3 protein: CASSIGQGRGDTGELFF. CDR3 DNA: TGTGCCAGCAGCATAGGACAGGGTAGGGGAGACACCGGGGAGCTGTTTTTT.

With regard to this clone: An end of the junction differs from the germline gene, which may be a read error. This rearrangement joins TRBV27 to TRBJ2-7; maybe TRBD2 (6 bases). Germline CDR1 and CDR2: MNHEY and SMNVEV (reference sequence). CDR3 length: 13 residues. CDR3 residues: CASSLSGRYEQYF. In DNA, the CDR3 is TGTGCCAGCAGCTTATCGGGGAGGTACGAGCAGTACTTC.

V is TRBV4-1 and J is TRBJ2-3; D gene uncertain. The V end lost 0 bases, the J end lost 4 bases, and 5 bases lay between the germline ends. This CDR3 is 13 amino acids long. Per the germline V gene, CDR1 is MGHRA and CDR2 is YSYEKL. In DNA form, the CDR3 reads TGCGCCAGCAGCCAAGACAGGTCAGATACGCAGTATTTT. Its protein is CASSQDRSDTQYF.

The rearrangement links TRBV4-2 to TRBJ2-2; TRBD2 is a possible D gene (6 bases). The V gene lost 0 bases and the J gene lost 3 bases, with 14 bases spanning the gap. Germline V gives CDR1 LGHNA, CDR2 YNFKEQ. The CDR3 runs to 17 residues. CDR3 residues: CASSQDGIAEYTGELFF. CDR3 bases: TGTGCCAGCAGCCAAGATGGGATAGCGGAGTACACCGGGGAGCTGTTTTTT.

The genes are TRBV15 and TRBJ2-3; D uncertain. The CDR3 consists of 12 residues. Trimming took off 4 bases at V and 0 bases at J, with 2 bases between the two ends. CDR1 LNHNV and CDR2 YYDKDF come from the germline V gene (reference sequence). The CDR3 bases are TGTGCCACCAGCATTAGCACAGATACGCAGTATTTT. It yields the protein CATSISTDTQYF. The whole variable domain, filled in from reference TRBV15 and TRBJ2-3, reads DAMVIQNPRYQVTQFGKPVTLSCSQTLNHNVMYWYQQKSSQAPKLLFHYYDKDFNNEADTPDNFQSRRPNTSFCFLDIRSPGLGDTAMYLCATSISTDTQYFGPGTRLTVL.

The chain has TRBV6-1 and TRBJ1-5; possible D gene TRBD1, 5 bases. Germline loops: CDR1 MNHNS, CDR2 SASEGT. V was clipped by 2 bases and J by 5 bases, with 13 bases between them. There are 15 residues in the CDR3. CDR3 loop: CASSERDQSYQPQHF. The CDR3 bases are TGTGCCAGCAGTGAACGGGACCAATCCTATCAGCCCCAGCATTTT.

A note on this clone: Compared with germline, one end of the junction differs, possibly owing to a read error. The chain uses TRBV27 and TRBJ1-5; no reliable D call. In germline, CDR1 is MNHEY, CDR2 SMNVEV (reference sequence). This CDR3 spans 14 amino acids. CDR3 bases: TGTGCCAGCGCCACAGAGTTTAGCCATCAGCCCCAGCATTTT. Translating it yields CASATEFSHQPQHF.

This clone was recorded only once. V and J are TRBV28 and TRBJ1-2, with 7 nucleotides matching TRBD1. V trimming: 4 bases; J trimming: 4 bases; junction bases outside the gene matches: 6. From germline, CDR1 is MDHEN and CDR2 SYDVKM. This CDR3 is built from 14 residues. The CDR3, as DNA: TGTGCCAGCAGTTCCGGACAGGAGGTCTATGGCTACACCTTC. It codes for CASSSGQEVYGYTF.